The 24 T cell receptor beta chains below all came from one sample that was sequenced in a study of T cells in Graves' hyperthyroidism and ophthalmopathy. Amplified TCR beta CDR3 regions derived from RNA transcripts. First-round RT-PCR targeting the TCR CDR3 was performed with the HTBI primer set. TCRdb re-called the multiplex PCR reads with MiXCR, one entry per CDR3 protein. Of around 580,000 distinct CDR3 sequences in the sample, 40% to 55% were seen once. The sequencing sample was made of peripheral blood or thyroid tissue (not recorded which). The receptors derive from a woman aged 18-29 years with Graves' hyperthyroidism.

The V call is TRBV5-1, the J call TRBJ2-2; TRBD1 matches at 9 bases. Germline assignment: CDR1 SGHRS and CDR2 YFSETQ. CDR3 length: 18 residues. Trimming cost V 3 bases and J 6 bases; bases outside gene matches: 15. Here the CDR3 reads CASSSFLPGQGGSGELFF. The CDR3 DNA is TGCGCCAGCAGCTCGTTCTTACCGGGACAGGGAGGATCCGGGGAGCTGTTTTTT.

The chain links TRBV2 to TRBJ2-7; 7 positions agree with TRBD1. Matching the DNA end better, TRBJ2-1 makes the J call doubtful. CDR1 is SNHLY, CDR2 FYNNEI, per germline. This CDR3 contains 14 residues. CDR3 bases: TGTGCCAGCAGTGTGGACAGGATGAACAATGAGCAGTTCTTC. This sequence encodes CASSVDRMNNEQFF.

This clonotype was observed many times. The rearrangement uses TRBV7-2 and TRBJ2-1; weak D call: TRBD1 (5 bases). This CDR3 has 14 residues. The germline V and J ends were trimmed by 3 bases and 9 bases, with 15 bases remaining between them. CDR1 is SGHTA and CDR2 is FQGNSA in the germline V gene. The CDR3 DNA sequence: TGTGCCAGCAGCTTTGGGGTCACAGACAGTGAGCAGTTCTTC. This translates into CASSFGVTDSEQFF.

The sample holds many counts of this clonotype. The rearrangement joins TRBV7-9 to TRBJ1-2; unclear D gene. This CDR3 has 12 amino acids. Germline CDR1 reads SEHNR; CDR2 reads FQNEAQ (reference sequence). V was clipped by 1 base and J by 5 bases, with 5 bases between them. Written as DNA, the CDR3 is TGTGCCAGCAGCTTAGACAAATATGGCTACACCTTC. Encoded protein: CASSLDKYGYTF.

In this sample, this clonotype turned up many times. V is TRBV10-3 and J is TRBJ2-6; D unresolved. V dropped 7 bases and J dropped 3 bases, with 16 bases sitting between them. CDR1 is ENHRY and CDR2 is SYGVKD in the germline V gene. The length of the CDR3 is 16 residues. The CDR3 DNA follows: TGTGCCATCACCGCCCAGGCTGGGATTGGGGCCAACGTCCTGACTTTC. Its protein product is CAITAQAGIGANVLTF.

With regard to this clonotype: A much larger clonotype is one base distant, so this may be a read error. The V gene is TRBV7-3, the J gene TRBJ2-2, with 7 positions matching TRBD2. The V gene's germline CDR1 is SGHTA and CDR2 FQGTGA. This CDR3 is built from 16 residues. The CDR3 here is CASSSGEGKGIGGLFF. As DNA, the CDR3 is TGTGCCAGCAGCTCTGGGGAGGGCAAGGGCATCGGGGGGCTGTTTTTT.

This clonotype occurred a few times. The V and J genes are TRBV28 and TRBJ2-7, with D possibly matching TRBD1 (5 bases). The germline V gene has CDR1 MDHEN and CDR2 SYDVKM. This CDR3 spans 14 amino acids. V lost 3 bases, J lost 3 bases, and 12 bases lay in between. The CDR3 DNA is TGTGCCAGCAGTTTGTCCTTACAGGTCTACGAGCAGTACTTC. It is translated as CASSLSLQVYEQYF. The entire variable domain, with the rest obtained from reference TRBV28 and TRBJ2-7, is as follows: DVKVTQSSRYLVKRTGEKVFLECVQDMDHENMFWYRQDPGLGLRLIYFSYDVKMKEKGDIPEGYSVSREKKERFSLILESASTNQTSMYLCASSLSLQVYEQYFGPGTRLTVT.

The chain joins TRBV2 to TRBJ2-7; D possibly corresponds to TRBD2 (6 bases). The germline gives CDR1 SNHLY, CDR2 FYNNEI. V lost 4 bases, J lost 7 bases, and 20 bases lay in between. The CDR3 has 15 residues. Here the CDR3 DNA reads TGTGCCAGCAGTGGTGGGGGGAGCTCCTACAATGAGCAGTACTTC. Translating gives CASSGGGSSYNEQYF.

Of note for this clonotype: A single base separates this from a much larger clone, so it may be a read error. The CDR3 DNA follows: TGTGCCAGCAGCCCGGGGGGGGACGTTGGCTACACCTTC. Protein sequence: CASSPGGDVGYTF. J is TRBJ1-2 and V is TRBV9, with D possibly matching TRBD1 (5 bases). Germline V gene data show CDR1 as SGDLS and CDR2 as YYNGEE. This CDR3 has 13 residues. V was pared by 4 bases and J by 7 bases, with 14 bases between.

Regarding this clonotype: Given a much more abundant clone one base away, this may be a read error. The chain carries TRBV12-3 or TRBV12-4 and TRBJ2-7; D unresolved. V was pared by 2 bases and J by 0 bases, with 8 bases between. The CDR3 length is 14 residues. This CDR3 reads CASSLCQNSYEQYF. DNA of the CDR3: TGTGCCAGCAGTTTATGTCAAAACTCCTACGAGCAGTACTTC.

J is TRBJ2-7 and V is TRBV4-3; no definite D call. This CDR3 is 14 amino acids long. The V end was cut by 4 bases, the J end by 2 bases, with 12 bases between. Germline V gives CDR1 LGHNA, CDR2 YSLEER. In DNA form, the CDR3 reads TGCGCCAGCAGCCCTACCCATCTTCCCTACGAGCAGTACTTC. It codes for CASSPTHLPYEQYF.

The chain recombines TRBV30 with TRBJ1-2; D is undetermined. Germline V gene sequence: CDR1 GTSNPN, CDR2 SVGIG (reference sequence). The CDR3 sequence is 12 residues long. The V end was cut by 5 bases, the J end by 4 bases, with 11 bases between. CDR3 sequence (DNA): TGTGCCTGGGGTGCAGGCTTCTATGGCTACACCTTC. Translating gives CAWGAGFYGYTF.

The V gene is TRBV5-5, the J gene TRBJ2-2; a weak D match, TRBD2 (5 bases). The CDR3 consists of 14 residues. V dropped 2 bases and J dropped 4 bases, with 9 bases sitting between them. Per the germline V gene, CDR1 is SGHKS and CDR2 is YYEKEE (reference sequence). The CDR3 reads CASSLQRTTGELFF. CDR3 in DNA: TGTGCCAGCAGCTTACAGCGGACCACCGGGGAGCTGTTTTTT. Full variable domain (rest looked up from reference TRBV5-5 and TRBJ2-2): DAGVTQSPTHLIKTRGQQVTLRCSPISGHKSVSWYQQVLGQGPQFIFQYYEKEERGRGNFPDRFSARQFPNYSSELNVNALLLGDSALYLCASSLQRTTGELFFGEGSRLTVL.

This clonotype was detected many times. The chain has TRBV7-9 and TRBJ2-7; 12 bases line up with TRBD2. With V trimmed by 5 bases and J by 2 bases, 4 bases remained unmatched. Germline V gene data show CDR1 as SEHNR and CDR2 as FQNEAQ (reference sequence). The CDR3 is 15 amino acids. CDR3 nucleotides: TGTGCCAGCAGCCCGACTAGCGGGAGTACCTACGAGCAGTACTTC. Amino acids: CASSPTSGSTYEQYF.

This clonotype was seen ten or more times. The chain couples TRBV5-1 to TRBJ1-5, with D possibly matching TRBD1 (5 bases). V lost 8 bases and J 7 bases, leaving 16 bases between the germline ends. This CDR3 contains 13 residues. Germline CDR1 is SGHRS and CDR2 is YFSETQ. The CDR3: CASSGDLGQPQHF. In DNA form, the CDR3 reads TGCGCCAGTTCGGGGGATTTGGGGCAGCCCCAGCATTTT.

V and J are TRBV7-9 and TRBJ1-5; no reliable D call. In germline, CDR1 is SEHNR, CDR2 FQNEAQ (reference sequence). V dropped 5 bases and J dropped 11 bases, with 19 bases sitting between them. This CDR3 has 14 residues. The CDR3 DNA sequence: TGTGCCAGCAGCCAAGACGGAGCGCCCCTGACCCAGCATTTT. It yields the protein CASSQDGAPLTQHF. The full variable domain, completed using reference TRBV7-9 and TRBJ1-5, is DTGVSQNPRHKITKRGQNVTFRCDPISEHNRLYWYRQTLGQGPEFLTYFQNEAQLEKSRLLSDRFSAERPKGSFSTLEIQRTEQGDSAMYLCASSQDGAPLTQHFGDGTRLSIL.

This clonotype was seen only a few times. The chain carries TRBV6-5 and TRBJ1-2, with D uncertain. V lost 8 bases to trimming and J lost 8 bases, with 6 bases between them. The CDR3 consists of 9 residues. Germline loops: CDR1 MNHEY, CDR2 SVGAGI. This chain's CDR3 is CASRGGYTF. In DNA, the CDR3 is TGTGCCAGCCGGGGAGGCTACACCTTC.

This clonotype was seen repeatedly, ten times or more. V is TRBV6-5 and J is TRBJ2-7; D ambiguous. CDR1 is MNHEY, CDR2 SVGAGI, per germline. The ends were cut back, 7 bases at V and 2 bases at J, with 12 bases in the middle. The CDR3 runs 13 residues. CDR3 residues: CASNRLGTYEQYF. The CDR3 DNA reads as TGTGCCAGCAACCGACTGGGTACCTACGAGCAGTACTTC.

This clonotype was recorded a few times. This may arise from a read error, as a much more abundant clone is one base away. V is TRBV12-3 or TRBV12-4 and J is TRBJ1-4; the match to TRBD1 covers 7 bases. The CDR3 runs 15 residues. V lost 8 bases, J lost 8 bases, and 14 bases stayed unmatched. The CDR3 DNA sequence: TGTGCCAGCGGCCCTTCGACAGGGCGCGGCGAAAAACTGTTTTTT. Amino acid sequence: CASGPSTGRGEKLFF.

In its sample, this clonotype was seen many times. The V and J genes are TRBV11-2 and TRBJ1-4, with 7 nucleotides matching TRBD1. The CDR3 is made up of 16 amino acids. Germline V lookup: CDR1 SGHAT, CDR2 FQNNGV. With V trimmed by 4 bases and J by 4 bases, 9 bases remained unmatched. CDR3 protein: CASSSGTGVINEKLFF. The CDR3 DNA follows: TGTGCCAGCAGCTCTGGAACAGGGGTAATTAATGAAAAACTGTTTTTT.

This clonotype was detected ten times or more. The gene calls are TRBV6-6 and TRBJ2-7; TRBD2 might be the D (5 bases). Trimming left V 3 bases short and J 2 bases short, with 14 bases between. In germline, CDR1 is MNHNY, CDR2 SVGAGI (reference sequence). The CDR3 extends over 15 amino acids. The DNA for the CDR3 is TGTGCCAGCAGTTATGTAGGGAGTACGGCCTACGAGCAGTACTTC. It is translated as CASSYVGSTAYEQYF.

The CDR3 loop reads CASSPERFTDTQYF. In DNA, the CDR3 is TGTGCCAGCAGCCCCGAGCGGTTCACAGATACGCAGTATTTT. The J gene is TRBJ2-3, the V gene TRBV7-3, with a weak D call TRBD2 (5 bases). The V gene lost 5 bases and the J gene lost 2 bases, with 11 bases spanning the gap. Germline CDR1 and CDR2: SGHTA and FQGTGA. The CDR3 covers 14 residues. Full variable domain (rest looked up from reference TRBV7-3 and TRBJ2-3): GAGVSQTPSNKVTEKGKYVELRCDPISGHTALYWYRQSLGQGPEFLIYFQGTGAADDSGLPNDRFFAVRPEGSVSTLKIQRTERGDSAVYLCASSPERFTDTQYFGPGTRLTVL.

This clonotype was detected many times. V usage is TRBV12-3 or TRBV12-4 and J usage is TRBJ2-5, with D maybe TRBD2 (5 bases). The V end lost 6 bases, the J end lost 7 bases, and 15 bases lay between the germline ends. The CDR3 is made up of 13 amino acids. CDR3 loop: CASSPGLVTTQYF. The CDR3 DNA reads TGTGCCAGCAGCCCAGGACTCGTTACGACCCAGTACTTC.

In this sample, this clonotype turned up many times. The CDR3 loop reads CASSHGQTYEQYF. The DNA of the CDR3 is TGTGCCAGCAGCCATGGACAGACCTACGAGCAGTACTTC. V and J are TRBV6-5 and TRBJ2-7; D may be TRBD1 (6 bases). There are 13 residues in the CDR3. From germline, CDR1 is MNHEY and CDR2 SVGAGI. V was clipped by 6 bases and J by 2 bases, with 11 bases between them.